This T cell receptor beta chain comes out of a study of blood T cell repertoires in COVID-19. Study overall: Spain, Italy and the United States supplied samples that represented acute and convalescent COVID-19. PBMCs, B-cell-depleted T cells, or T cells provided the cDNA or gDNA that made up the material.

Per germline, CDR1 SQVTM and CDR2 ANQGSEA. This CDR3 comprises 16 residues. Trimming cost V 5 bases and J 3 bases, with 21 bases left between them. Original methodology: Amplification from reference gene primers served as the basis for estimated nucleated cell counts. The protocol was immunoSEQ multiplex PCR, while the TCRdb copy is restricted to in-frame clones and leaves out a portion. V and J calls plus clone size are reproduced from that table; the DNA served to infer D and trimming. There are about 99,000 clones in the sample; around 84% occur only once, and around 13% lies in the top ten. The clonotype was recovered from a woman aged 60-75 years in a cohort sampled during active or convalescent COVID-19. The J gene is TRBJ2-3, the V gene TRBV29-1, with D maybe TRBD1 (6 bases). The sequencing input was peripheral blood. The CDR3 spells CSVSYKTGFSTDTQYF. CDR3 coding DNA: TGCAGCGTTTCCTATAAAACAGGGTTTTCTACAGATACGCAGTATTTT.